This TCR beta chain appears in the sequencing data of a study of blood T cell repertoires in COVID-19. Across the whole study: Spain, Italy and the United States supplied samples that represented acute and convalescent COVID-19. From T cells, B-cell-depleted T cells, or PBMCs came the material, which was cDNA or gDNA.

Sequencing was performed with immunoSEQ multiplex PCR; in TCRdb, only in-frame clones are kept and a portion is missing. The sample carries roughly 110,000 clones, 76% recorded once. The V gene's germline CDR1 is MDHEN and CDR2 SYDVKM. The CDR3 is made up of 16 amino acids. Unmatched junction bases numbered 6, after V lost 4 bases and J lost 2 bases. The sample comprised peripheral blood. The sequence was collected from a man older than 75 with COVID-19, enrolled during active disease. The gene calls are TRBV28 and TRBJ2-1; TRBD2 aligns across 9 bases. The CDR3 sequence is CASSSPTSGTYNEQFF. The CDR3 bases are TGTGCCAGCAGTTCCCCGACTAGCGGTACCTACAATGAGCAGTTCTTC.